This T cell receptor (beta chain) came from a study of CXCR3-negative and CXCR3-positive naive CD8 T cells. A word on this clonotype: Its target is unknown.

Overall study findings and caveats: Researchers report that CXCR3-positive naive cells carry more hydrophobic TRB CDR3s than CXCR3-negative naive cells. Similar TRBV-TRBJ usage characterized naive CXCR3-negative and CXCR3-positive cells; memory cells differed.

Triplicate sorts, around 300,000 cells apiece, were made for each CD8+ T cell subset. Germline CDR1 MGHRA, CDR2 YSYEKL. This CDR3 is 13 amino acids long. UMI-tagged TRB cDNA libraries were built via 5' RACE. TCRdb reanalyzed the 5' RACE reads and collapses them to one entry per CDR3 protein, without DNA. The sample shows approximately 140,000 distinct CDR3 sequences, and 0.25% to 0.3% sits with its ten largest clones. The chain combines TRBV4-1 with TRBJ1-6. The clonotype comes from a human donor in good health. Some clones in this sample may be carry-over from other donors' samples. The sequencing input was naive CXCR3+ CD8+ T cells from blood. The subset: CD45RO-CCR7+CD27+CD95- naive CD8+ T cells expressing CXCR3 (TNR3+). CDR3 amino acids: CASSQSAGSPLHF.